This T cell receptor beta chain was documented in a study of blood T cell repertoires in COVID-19. Germline CDR1 reads MGHRA; CDR2 reads YSYEKL. The ends lost 0 bases at V and 9 bases at J; junction bases unmatched: 11. The CDR3 contains 17 residues. The table came from immunoSEQ multiplex PCR; TCRdb's copy has only in-frame clones and leaves some out. The sample carries roughly 49,000 clones, approximately 91% recorded once. The TCR was taken from an elderly woman with acute or convalescent COVID-19. Sample: peripheral blood. The rearrangement joins TRBV4-1 to TRBJ1-6, with TRBD1 matching 7 bases. The CDR3 reads CASSQEEGARAISPLHF. DNA for the CDR3: TGCGCCAGCAGCCAAGAGGAGGGGGCGCGGGCAATTTCACCCCTCCACTTT.